A single sample is the source of the 2 T cell receptor beta chains below, sequenced in a study of persistence of HIV-infected CD4 T cells. Antigen specificity for these receptors is unknown. Sequencing used immunoSEQ version 4 in survey mode. Only in-frame clones appear in the TCRdb table, and some are missing; sequencing was by immunoSEQ multiplex PCR. Among 35,000 to 40,000 clones listed, 87% were seen once. Nonspecific anti-CD3/anti-CD28 bead stimulation represents the broad CD4+ T cell repertoire. Responding CD4+ T cells were sorted by upregulation of both CD40 ligand and CD69. Sample: CD4+ T cells sorted from PBMCs after roughly 18-hour stimulation, taken from a patient who received antiretroviral therapy. The receptors were sampled from an adult man with HIV who was CMV-seropositive.

This chain links TRBV6-4 with TRBJ1-5; D remains ambiguous. This CDR3 region has 15 residues. Germline V CDR1 and CDR2: MRHNA, SNTAGT. Trimming took 0 bases from V and 4 from J, leaving 10 bases between them. DNA of the CDR3: TGTGCCAGCAGTGACTCACATACACCTAATCAGCCCCAGCATTTT. Encoded protein: CASSDSHTPNQPQHF.

CDR3 sequence (DNA): TGTGCCTGGAGTGTAGGTCCAACATGGGAGCGCCAGTACTTC. Its protein is CAWSVGPTWERQYF. V and J are TRBV30 and TRBJ2-5, with D possibly being TRBD2 (5 bases). V was pared by 0 bases and J by 10 bases, with 18 bases between. The CDR3 loop spans 14 amino acids. From germline, CDR1 is GTSNPN and CDR2 SVGIG (reference sequence).